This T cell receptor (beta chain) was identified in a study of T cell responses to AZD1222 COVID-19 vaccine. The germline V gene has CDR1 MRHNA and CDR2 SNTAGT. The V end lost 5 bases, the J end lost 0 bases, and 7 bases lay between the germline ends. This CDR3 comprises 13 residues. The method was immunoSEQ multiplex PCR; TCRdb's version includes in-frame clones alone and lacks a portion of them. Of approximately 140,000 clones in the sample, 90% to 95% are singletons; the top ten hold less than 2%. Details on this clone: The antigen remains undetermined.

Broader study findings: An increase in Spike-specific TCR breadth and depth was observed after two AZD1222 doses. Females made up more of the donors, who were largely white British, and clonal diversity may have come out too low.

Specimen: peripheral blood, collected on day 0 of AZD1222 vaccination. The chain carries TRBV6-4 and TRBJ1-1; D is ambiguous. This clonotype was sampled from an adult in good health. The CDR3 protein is CASSRRVNTEAFF. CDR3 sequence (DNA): TGTGCCAGCAGTAGGAGGGTGAACACTGAAGCTTTCTTT.